One sample yielded the 26 T cell receptor beta chains listed below, sequenced in a study of blood T cell repertoires in COVID-19. Only in-frame clones appear in the TCRdb table, and some are missing; sequencing was by immunoSEQ multiplex PCR. Of some 350,000 clones in the sample, around 87% were seen once. Material: peripheral blood. The origin of the receptors is a human donor in a cohort sampled during active COVID-19.

As for this clone: Different DNA sequences within this sample yield the same CDR3. The chain combines TRBV24-1 with TRBJ2-6; TRBD1 agrees at 9 bases. The CDR3 is 17 residues long. Germline CDR1 is KGHDR and CDR2 is SFDVKD. V trimming: 4 bases; J trimming: 0 bases; junction bases outside the gene matches: 3. CDR3 residues: CATSDGQGSSGANVLTF. As DNA, the CDR3 is TGTGCCACCAGTGACGGACAGGGGAGCTCTGGGGCCAACGTCCTGACTTTC.

The V and J genes are TRBV29-1 and TRBJ1-4; tentatively, D is TRBD1 (5 bases). The CDR3 runs to 13 residues. CDR1 is SQVTM, CDR2 ANQGSEA, per germline. Between the trimmed V and J ends, which lost 5 bases and 2 bases, there was a span of 9 bases. CDR3 DNA sequence: TGCAGCGTTCAGACAGTCACTAATGAAAAACTGTTTTTT. Its protein product is CSVQTVTNEKLFF. Looking up the rest from reference TRBV29-1 and TRBJ1-4 gives the full variable domain: SAVISQKPSRDICQRGTSLTIQCQVDSQVTMMFWYRQQPGQSLTLIATANQGSEATYESGFVIDKFPISRPNLTFSTLTVSNMSPEDSSIYLCSVQTVTNEKLFFGSGTQLSVL.

The V call is TRBV18, the J call TRBJ2-2, with 9 bases lining up with TRBD1. The CDR3 is made up of 15 amino acids. Germline-derived CDR1 and CDR2 are KGHSH and LQKENI. Unmatched junction bases numbered 7, after V lost 6 bases and J lost 5 bases. The CDR3 spells CASSWTGEMTGELFF. CDR3 nucleotides: TGTGCCAGCTCGTGGACAGGGGAGATGACCGGGGAGCTGTTTTTT.

V and J are TRBV5-1 and TRBJ2-1; 9 bases align to TRBD1. In germline, CDR1 is SGHRS, CDR2 YFSETQ. V gave up 6 bases and J gave up 4 bases; unmatched junction bases: 5. CDR3 length equals 14 residues. The CDR3 region has the DNA TGCGCCAGCACCACCGGGACAGGGTACAATGAGCAGTTCTTC. Residues: CASTTGTGYNEQFF.

The V gene is TRBV4-1, the J gene TRBJ2-1; weak D call: TRBD1 (5 bases). V was clipped by 5 bases and J by 0 bases, with 14 bases between them. Germline-derived CDR1 and CDR2 are MGHRA and YSYEKL. This CDR3 is built from 16 residues. DNA for the CDR3: TGCGCCAGCAGCTCCCGGGTGACAGTCTCCTACAATGAGCAGTTCTTC. It encodes CASSSRVTVSYNEQFF.

This chain connects TRBV18 to TRBJ1-1; 8 bases map to TRBD1. V dropped 4 bases and J dropped 2; count of bases not matched to a gene: 9. The CDR3 is made up of 16 amino acids. Germline V gene data show CDR1 as KGHSH and CDR2 as LQKENI. CDR3 bases: TGTGCCAGCTCACGAGGACAGGGTAGGGGAAACACTGAAGCTTTCTTT. This gives the protein CASSRGQGRGNTEAFF.

The chain links TRBV7-6 to TRBJ1-4; 8 nucleotides match TRBD1. The CDR3 has 15 residues. The ends lost 3 bases at V and 0 bases at J; junction bases unmatched: 0. CDR1 and CDR2 (germline): SGHVS, FNYEAQ. CDR3: CASSLGQATNEKLFF. CDR3 sequence (DNA): TGTGCCAGCAGCTTGGGACAGGCAACTAATGAAAAACTGTTTTTT.

The V gene is TRBV12-3 or TRBV12-4, the J gene TRBJ1-1; 7 positions agree with TRBD1. Unmatched junction bases numbered 5, after V lost 7 bases and J lost 3 bases. This CDR3 has 13 amino acids. The CDR3 is CASTQTGYTEAFF. The CDR3 coding sequence is TGTGCCAGCACTCAGACAGGGTACACTGAAGCTTTCTTT.

The chain uses TRBV14 and TRBJ1-5; tentative D call: TRBD1 (6 bases). The CDR3 has 16 residues. V was clipped by 0 bases and J by 0 bases, with 9 bases between them. Germline V CDR1 and CDR2: SGHDN, FVKESK. The CDR3, as DNA: TGTGCCAGCAGCCAAGAGACAGGAAATAGCAATCAGCCCCAGCATTTT. It yields the protein CASSQETGNSNQPQHF.

This chain uses TRBV19 with TRBJ2-7, with 7 nucleotides matching TRBD1. The CDR3 contains 13 residues. Germline-derived CDR1 and CDR2 are LNHDA and SQIVND (reference sequence). V gave up 1 base and J gave up 6 bases; unmatched junction bases: 3. The CDR3 is CASSIVAGGEQYF. The CDR3 DNA is TGTGCCAGTAGTATAGTGGCAGGGGGCGAGCAGTACTTC.

This chain links TRBV3-1 (or the pseudogene TRBV3-2) with TRBJ1-4; 7 bases are shared with TRBD1. Germline trimming cut 5 bases from V and 4 bases from J; bases unmatched to any gene: 4. In germline, CDR1 is LGHDT, CDR2 YNNKEL (reference sequence). This CDR3 has 14 residues. CDR3 bases: TGTGCCAGCAGCTTGGGACAGATTAATGAAAAACTGTTTTTT. Translated: CASSLGQINEKLFF.

The chain combines TRBV1 with TRBJ2-2; TRBD1, as called in the table, went unchecked against the DNA. TRBV1 is reported as a pseudogene. The length of the CDR3 is 16 residues. The CDR3 sequence: CTSSQDCRVNTGELFF. The CDR3 DNA follows: TGCACCAGCAGCCAAGATTGCAGGGTGAACACCGGGGAGCTGTTTTTT.

This clone has only a few counts. The V call is TRBV19, the J call TRBJ1-1; 7 nucleotides align to TRBD1. With 0 bases clipped from V and 5 bases from J, the junction kept 9 bases outside the gene matches. The CDR3 loop spans 16 amino acids. Germline V gives CDR1 LNHDA, CDR2 SQIVND (reference sequence). In DNA, the CDR3 is TGTGCCAGTAGTATAGAGCCGGGGACAGTGGGGACTGAAGCTTTCTTT. It is translated as CASSIEPGTVGTEAFF.

The chain joins TRBV24-1 to TRBJ2-3, with 11 bases aligning to TRBD1. The germline V gene has CDR1 KGHDR and CDR2 SFDVKD. This CDR3 spans 16 amino acids. The V and J ends lost 4 bases and 4 bases, in that order; junction bases with no gene match: 6. CDR3 coding DNA: TGTGCCACCAGTGAGCCATGGGGACAGGGGGCAGATACGCAGTATTTT. Translation: CATSEPWGQGADTQYF.

J is TRBJ1-2 and V is TRBV19, with TRBD1 matching 7 bases. Germline CDR1 reads LNHDA; CDR2 reads SQIVND (reference sequence). The V segment lost 2 bases and the J segment 2 bases; nucleotides outside the gene matches: 5. The CDR3 consists of 15 residues. This CDR3 is CASSISHRGNYGYTF. The CDR3 DNA reads TGTGCCAGTAGTATAAGCCACAGGGGCAACTATGGCTACACCTTC.

J is TRBJ1-3 and V is TRBV30; 9 bases map to TRBD1. The CDR3 contains 15 residues. Germline CDR1 reads GTSNPN; CDR2 reads SVGIG (reference sequence). V lost 3 bases to trimming and J lost 4 bases; unmatched junction nucleotides: 7. The CDR3 bases are TGTGCCTGGAGCCGGGACAGGGCAGCGGGAAACACCATATATTTT. This translates into CAWSRDRAAGNTIYF.

This clone was picked up one time. This chain connects TRBV6-5 to TRBJ1-2; tentative D call: TRBD1 (5 bases). The CDR3 totals 15 residues. The ends were cut back, 7 bases at V and 6 bases at J, with 21 bases in the middle. Germline V lookup: CDR1 MNHEY, CDR2 SVGAGI. CDR3 DNA sequence: TGTGCCAGCAAGGTTAGGGGCAGCAGGAAGGATGGCTACACCTTC. This gives the protein CASKVRGSRKDGYTF.

The chain uses TRBV20-1 and TRBJ2-5; no definite D call. Germline CDR1 is DFQATT and CDR2 is SNEGSKA (reference sequence). V was trimmed by 3 bases and J by 9 bases, leaving 8 bases between them. This CDR3 is built from 10 residues. The CDR3 reads CSASFGAQYF. The CDR3 DNA is TGCAGTGCTAGTTTCGGAGCCCAGTACTTC.

The chain links TRBV18 to TRBJ1-2, with D unclear. The CDR3 totals 13 residues. Trimming took 1 base from V and 4 from J, leaving 7 bases between them. Germline V gene lookup returns CDR1 KGHSH and CDR2 LQKENI. As DNA, the CDR3 is TGTGCCAGCTCACCACAGTTGGCCTATGGCTACACCTTC. It encodes CASSPQLAYGYTF.

The V and J genes are TRBV2 and TRBJ1-6, with TRBD1 matching 7 bases. Germline CDR1 is SNHLY and CDR2 is FYNNEI. The CDR3 loop spans 15 amino acids. Losses at the gene ends were 6 bases for V and 12 bases for J; bases not matched to a gene: 14. The CDR3 sequence: CASRILEGAGEPLHF. CDR3 nucleotide sequence: TGTGCCAGCAGAATCCTCGAGGGGGCAGGTGAACCCCTCCACTTT.

The rearrangement links TRBV5-4 to TRBJ2-3; 9 bases agree with TRBD2. Germline V CDR1 and CDR2: SGHNT, YYREEE (reference sequence). With V trimmed by 4 bases and J by 4 bases, 7 bases remained unmatched. The CDR3 has 15 amino acids. The CDR3 loop reads CASSVRAGGSDTQYF. The CDR3 nucleotides read TGTGCCAGCAGCGTCCGAGCGGGGGGATCAGATACGCAGTATTTT.

V is TRBV5-1 and J is TRBJ2-5; TRBD1 matches at 7 bases. Germline values: CDR1 SGHRS, CDR2 YFSETQ. V trimming: 4 bases; J trimming: 1 base; junction bases outside the gene matches: 4. The CDR3 is 14 residues long. CDR3 in amino acids: CASSTRDSQETQYF. As DNA, the CDR3 is TGCGCCAGCAGCACCCGGGACAGCCAAGAGACCCAGTACTTC.

The chain couples TRBV3-1 (or the pseudogene TRBV3-2) to TRBJ2-6; weak D call: TRBD2 (5 bases). Trimming stripped 5 bases from V and 11 bases from J, with 16 bases between. This CDR3 is built from 14 residues. The germline CDR1 and CDR2 sequences are LGHDT and YNNKEL (reference sequence). Here the CDR3 reads CASSIREDFYVLTF. In nucleotides, the CDR3 is TGTGCCAGCAGCATCCGGGAAGACTTTTACGTCCTGACTTTC.

This chain connects TRBV19 to TRBJ2-7; 7 positions agree with TRBD2. Per the germline V gene, CDR1 is LNHDA and CDR2 is SQIVND (reference sequence). The CDR3 runs 13 residues. V was clipped by 5 bases and J by 2 bases; unmatched bases: 3. CDR3 nucleotide sequence: TGTGCCAGTAGTGCGGGGGACGCCTACGAGCAGTACTTC. Translated: CASSAGDAYEQYF.

The J gene is TRBJ2-5, the V gene TRBV2, with TRBD2 matching 12 bases. Looked up from germline, CDR1 is SNHLY and CDR2 is FYNNEI. The CDR3 extends over 14 amino acids. With 7 bases clipped from V and 4 bases from J, the junction kept 4 bases outside the gene matches. The CDR3 sequence is CASMLLAGGETQYF. The DNA of the CDR3 is TGTGCCAGCATGCTACTAGCGGGGGGAGAGACCCAGTACTTC.

The V gene is TRBV9, the J gene TRBJ2-3; tentatively, D is TRBD1 (6 bases). Germline V gene lookup returns CDR1 SGDLS and CDR2 YYNGEE. Trimming removed 0 bases from V and 0 bases from J, with 14 bases in between. This CDR3 has 17 residues. The CDR3 is CASSVAGHHPSTDTQYF. In DNA form, the CDR3 reads TGTGCCAGCAGCGTAGCGGGACACCACCCTAGCACAGATACGCAGTATTTT.